This T cell receptor beta chain comes out of a study of molecular identifiers for immune sequencing clone quantification. Germline V gives CDR1 LNHNV, CDR2 YYDKDF (reference sequence). V was trimmed by 5 bases and J by 0 bases, leaving 10 bases between them. The CDR3 runs 15 residues. The sample holds a few counts of this clonotype. Listed TCR primers, together with previously described methods, were used for the bulk TCR libraries. TCRdb itself ran the PCR reads through MiXCR, one entry per CDR3 protein. The profile shows about 510,000 distinct CDR3 sequences, about 22% of them singletons. Sequencing was performed on naive CD8+ T cells from blood, with Jurkat cell RNA spiked in. As to subset: FACS-sorted CD8+CD4-CCR7+CD45RA+ naive T cells. The rearrangement joins TRBV15 to TRBJ2-2, with a tentative D call TRBD1 (5 bases). The clonotype was recovered from a human donor in good health. Some libraries in this study had Jurkat cell RNA spiked in. For the CDR3, the DNA is TGTGCCACCAGCGAAGGGGTAACGAACACCGGGGAGCTGTTTTTT. This gives the protein CATSEGVTNTGELFF.